This T cell receptor (beta chain) was sequenced for a study of control samples from healthy donors and cancer patients. The method was immunoSEQ multiplex PCR; TCRdb's version includes in-frame clones alone and lacks a portion of them. The repertoire consists of 25,000 or so clones, with 65% to 90% occurring once and the leading ten covering roughly 6.3%. Sequenced input: PBMCs. The sequence was obtained from a woman in her fifties or sixties with head and neck cancer.

This CDR3 reads CASSQGAGKLVRETQYF. CDR3 DNA sequence: TGTGCCAGCAGCCAAGGGGCGGGCAAACTTGTAAGAGAGACCCAGTACTTC. The chain uses TRBV14 and TRBJ2-5; tentatively, D is TRBD2 (5 bases). The CDR3 is made up of 17 amino acids. The V end lost 1 base, the J end lost 4 bases, and 19 bases lay between the germline ends. Germline values: CDR1 SGHDN, CDR2 FVKESK.